Following are 3 T cell receptor beta chains from one sample sequenced in a study of response to subunit inactivated influenza vaccine. TCRdb re-derived calls from the RT-PCR reads in MiXCR, one entry per CDR3 protein. Among 860,000 or so distinct CDR3 sequences, approximately 22% were seen once, and the ten largest hold around 9.6%. This specimen was PBMCs from blood, taken 5 to 6 days after vaccination. The receptor set was obtained from a man aged 45-65 years who received an inactivated influenza vaccine.

In this sample, this clonotype turned up a few times. The chain is built from TRBV20-1 and TRBJ2-3, with D possibly being TRBD2 (7 bases). The CDR3 extends over 16 amino acids. Germline CDR1 DFQATT, CDR2 SNEGSKA (reference sequence). V was shortened by 5 bases and J by 0 bases, with 18 bases between the two germline ends. This CDR3 is CSAGGSGTTSTDTQYF. As DNA, the CDR3 is TGCAGTGCTGGGGGCTCCGGGACTACTAGCACAGATACGCAGTATTTT.

This clonotype turned up a few times. The chain recombines TRBV29-1 with TRBJ2-6; 8 positions agree with TRBD2. Germline V lookup: CDR1 SQVTM, CDR2 ANQGSEA. Unmatched junction bases numbered 8, after V lost 4 bases and J lost 0 bases. This CDR3 is 17 amino acids long. The CDR3 protein is CSVGGRSGSSGANVLTF. The CDR3 coding sequence is TGCAGCGTTGGGGGCAGAAGCGGGAGCTCTGGGGCCAACGTCCTGACTTTC.

This clonotype was observed at least ten times. V usage is TRBV25-1 and J usage is TRBJ1-1; no definite D call. V was trimmed by 2 bases and J by 4 bases, leaving 14 bases between them. The CDR3 is made up of 15 amino acids. CDR1 MGHDK and CDR2 SYGVNS come from the germline V gene. The CDR3 DNA is TGTGCCAGCAGTGAAGGGGTAGGGTGGTCCACTGAAGCTTTCTTT. Amino acids: CASSEGVGWSTEAFF.